These 29 T cell receptor beta chains originate from one sample sequenced in a study of T cells in women clearing cervical HPV infection. Clones were sequenced by immunoSEQ multiplex PCR, and TCRdb holds only the in-frame ones, with some missing. The sample data list 31,000 or so clones. The specimen sequenced was blood buffy coat. The source is a woman aged 18 to 75 with a cervical HPV16 infection that either progressed to CIN3+ or cleared (not recorded which).

With regard to this clone: The sequence runs out 3 residues before the end of the CDR3; the remainder is reconstructed from the germline J gene. The chain has TRBV7-4 and TRBJ2-7; TRBD1 agrees at 7 bases. The V gene end was trimmed by 5 bases and the J gene end by 6 bases; junction bases not matched to a gene: 16. Germline CDR1 reads SGHVT; CDR2 reads SQSDAQ. The CDR3 is 16 amino acids. The chain's CDR3 is CASSLGKDRDLCEQYF. CDR3 DNA, as far as it was read: TGTGCCAGCAGCCTGGGAAAAGACAGGGACCTCTGCGAG.

About this clone itself: The sequence runs out 3 residues before the end of the CDR3; the remainder is reconstructed from the germline J gene. The rearrangement links TRBV18 to TRBJ1-2; D is perhaps TRBD1 (6 bases). Germline values: CDR1 KGHSH, CDR2 LQKENI. The germline V and J ends were trimmed by 2 bases and 2 bases, with 6 bases remaining between them. The CDR3 covers 13 residues. The CDR3 bases that were read are TGTGCCAGCTCACCAGGACAGAACTATGGC. As protein: CASSPGQNYG. The entire CDR3 is CASSPGQNYGYTF.

Remarks on this clone: The read falls 3 residues short of the CDR3 end, and the missing part is taken from the germline J gene. The J gene is TRBJ2-2, the V gene TRBV19; D perhaps matches TRBD1 (5 bases). This CDR3 comprises 16 residues. The germline V gene has CDR1 LNHDA and CDR2 SQIVND (reference sequence). Partial CDR3 DNA: TGTGCCAGTAGTTCCCCTAGAGACTCTGGGGCCAACGTG. Encoded protein: CASSSPRDSGANV. The CDR3, in full, reads CASSSPRDSGANVLFF.

Comment on this clone: With the read ending 3 residues before the CDR3 end, the germline J gene is used to fill in that end. The chain joins TRBV12-3 or TRBV12-4 to TRBJ2-1; TRBD1 matches at 8 bases. CDR3 size: 16 residues. Germline trimming cut 4 bases from V and 2 bases from J; bases unmatched to any gene: 7. The sequenced part of the CDR3 DNA is TGTGCCAGCAGTTCCACTCAGGGGGCTACCTACAATGAG. Residues: CASSSTQGATYNE. In full, the CDR3 reads CASSSTQGATYNEQFF.

About this clone: The missing CDR3 end, 3 residues past where the read stops, is filled in from the germline J gene. The V call is TRBV5-1, the J call TRBJ2-6; D uncertain. Trimming pared 3 bases from V and 0 bases from J, leaving 13 bases between. The germline CDR1 and CDR2 sequences are SGHRS and YFSETQ. The CDR3 spans 17 residues. CDR3 sequence reads: CASSSNALVSGANVLTF. The CDR3 DNA, read in part, is TGCGCCAGCAGCTCTAACGCACTGGTCTCTGGGGCCAACGTC.

As regards this clone: Sequencing ends 3 residues short of the CDR3 end; the germline J gene provides the rest. The chain employs TRBV12-3 or TRBV12-4 and TRBJ2-3; the D gene is possibly TRBD2 (6 bases). The CDR3 runs 14 residues. Trimming stripped 6 bases from V and 2 bases from J, with 12 bases between. The CDR3 sequence: CASSFGGYTDTQYF. CDR3 bases read: TGTGCCAGCAGCTTCGGGGGATACACAGATACG.

Concerning this clone itself: The CDR3 extends 3 residues past the end of the read, so its final part is completed from the germline J gene. Other nucleotide sequences in the sample specify the same CDR3. The V and J genes are TRBV29-1 and TRBJ1-3; TRBD1 matches 7 bases. Losses at the gene ends were 7 bases for V and 8 bases for J; bases not matched to a gene: 5. CDR3 length: 11 amino acids. Germline CDR1 SQVTM, CDR2 ANQGSEA. CDR3 sequence reads: CSGQGRDTIYF. The CDR3 bases that were read are TGCAGCGGACAGGGACGGGACACC.

The covered CDR3 bases are TGTGCCATCAGTGGGACGGGGGGGTCCTACGAG. The encoded protein is CAISGTGGSYE. The whole CDR3 protein reads CAISGTGGSYEYTF. The V and J genes are TRBV10-3 and TRBJ1-2; weak D call: TRBD1 (5 bases). The CDR3 end is not reached by the read, which stops 3 residues before it; the germline J gene fills it in. CDR3 length equals 14 residues. CDR1 and CDR2 (germline): ENHRY, SYGVKD.

Of note for this clone: The CDR3 end falls 3 residues outside the read, so it is completed with the germline J gene. The gene calls are TRBV5-1 and TRBJ1-2; TRBD1 agrees at 9 bases. Trimming took 0 bases from V and 5 from J; bases not matched to a gene: 2. Germline V gene lookup returns CDR1 SGHRS and CDR2 YFSETQ. CDR3 length equals 14 residues. The sequenced part of the CDR3 DNA is TGCGCCAGCAGCTTGGAGGACAGGGGATATGGC. Translated, it gives CASSLEDRGYG. The complete CDR3 sequence is CASSLEDRGYGYTF. Based on the CDR3 plus reference TRBV5-1 and TRBJ1-2, the full variable domain is KAGVTQTPRYLIKTRGQQVTLSCSPISGHRSVSWYQQTPGQGLQFLFEYFSETQRNKGNFPGRFSGRQFSNSRSEMNVSTLELGDSALYLCASSLEDRGYGYTFGSGTRLTVV.

The CDR3: CASSFAPGNEQFF. The CDR3 DNA, read in part, is TGTGCCAGCAGCTTCGCCCCCGGGAATGAG. This chain joins TRBV7-9 and TRBJ2-1; D remains ambiguous. The sequence runs out 3 residues before the end of the CDR3; the remainder is reconstructed from the germline J gene. CDR3 length: 13 residues. Trimming removed 3 bases at V and 7 bases at J, with 10 bases between. CDR1 and CDR2 from the germline V gene are SEHNR and FQNEAQ (reference sequence).

The covered CDR3 bases are TGTGCCAGCAGCCAAGGACTACGACTAGCGGGAGAGACC. It codes for CASSQGLRLAGET. The entire CDR3 is CASSQGLRLAGETQYF. The rearrangement joins TRBV3-1 (or the pseudogene TRBV3-2) to TRBJ2-5; TRBD2 agrees at 10 bases. The CDR3 end lies 3 residues beyond the end of the read and is filled in from the germline J gene. The germline gives CDR1 LGHDT, CDR2 YNNKEL (reference sequence). The trim removed 1 base at V and 4 bases at J, leaving 6 bases unmatched. The CDR3 is 16 residues long.

Regarding this clone: The read terminates 3 residues before the CDR3 end, so the remaining end is supplied by the germline J gene. This chain links TRBV7-2 with TRBJ2-7; 7 bases match TRBD1. The CDR3 runs to 15 residues. The trim removed 0 bases at V and 2 bases at J, leaving 4 bases unmatched. The germline gives CDR1 SGHTA, CDR2 FQGNSA. The CDR3 sequence is CASSLADRLAYEQYF. Incomplete CDR3 DNA: TGTGCCAGCAGCTTAGCGGACAGGCTCGCCTACGAG.

Concerning this clone: The DNA ends 3 residues before the CDR3 does, and the rest of the CDR3 is filled in from the germline J gene. The genes are TRBV5-4 and TRBJ2-1; perhaps TRBD1 as D (6 bases). This CDR3 is built from 13 residues. CDR1 and CDR2 from the germline V gene are SGHNT and YYREEE (reference sequence). Trimming took off 4 bases at V and 4 bases at J, with 9 bases between the two ends. The sequenced part of the CDR3 DNA is TGTGCCAGCAGCGGACAGACATACAATGAG. As protein: CASSGQTYNE. The full CDR3 reads CASSGQTYNEQFF.

Comments on this clone: From the germline J gene comes the end of the CDR3, since the read stops 3 residues before it. This chain connects TRBV7-2 to TRBJ1-2; D unclear. In germline, CDR1 is SGHTA, CDR2 FQGNSA. The CDR3 has 15 amino acids. CDR3 sequence: CASSLQGLALETYTF. Partial CDR3 DNA: TGTGCCAGCAGCTTACAAGGGCTAGCGTTGGAGACC.

For this clone: The read halts 3 residues ahead of the CDR3 end, with the missing end drawn from the germline J gene. The J gene is TRBJ1-1, the V gene TRBV19; 7 bases fit TRBD1. The V gene's germline CDR1 is LNHDA and CDR2 SQIVND (reference sequence). This CDR3 is 14 amino acids long. V was pared by 5 bases and J by 5 bases, with 8 bases of the junction left unmatched. Incomplete CDR3 DNA: TGTGCCAGTAGTCCCGGGGCAGGGGGGACTGAA. Its translation: CASSPGAGGTE. The whole CDR3 is CASSPGAGGTEAFF.

On this clone: The CDR3 end is not reached by the read, which stops 3 residues before it; the germline J gene fills it in. The rearrangement joins TRBV10-2 to TRBJ1-6, with a tentative D call TRBD1 (5 bases). Germline lookup yields CDR1 WSHSY and CDR2 SAAADI. This CDR3 is built from 13 residues. Here the CDR3 reads CASSADARGSLHF. The CDR3 bases that were read are TGCGCCAGCAGTGCAGACGCCCGGGGGTCC.

A remark on this clone: The read ends 3 residues before the CDR3 terminus; that terminus is restored from the germline J gene. This chain links TRBV11-2 with TRBJ1-2; D is uncertain. The V gene's germline CDR1 is SGHAT and CDR2 FQNNGV. This CDR3 is 11 amino acids long. Trimming left V 4 bases short and J 4 bases short, with 4 bases between. Here the CDR3 reads CASSSVYGYTF. The covered CDR3 bases are TGTGCCAGCAGCTCTGTCTATGGC.

The covered CDR3 bases are TGTGCCAGTAATCCAGGGGGCGGCCTTTCACCA. This sequence encodes CASNPGGGLSP. The entire CDR3 sequence reads CASNPGGGLSPLFF. The chain uses TRBV19 and TRBJ1-4, with 8 positions matching TRBD1. The sequence runs out 3 residues before the end of the CDR3; the remainder is reconstructed from the germline J gene. The germline V gene has CDR1 LNHDA and CDR2 SQIVND (reference sequence). This CDR3 region has 14 residues.

Remarks on this clone: The CDR3 is cut off 3 residues early in the read; its end comes from the germline J gene. This rearrangement joins TRBV18 to TRBJ2-5, with TRBD1 identical over 7 bases. Germline trimming cut 4 bases from V and 5 bases from J; bases unmatched to any gene: 7. Germline values: CDR1 KGHSH, CDR2 LQKENI. CDR3 length: 14 residues. The chain's CDR3 is CASSRDRVGETQYF. The sequenced part of the CDR3 DNA is TGTGCCAGCTCACGCGACAGGGTAGGGGAGACC.

As to this clone: Coverage ceases 3 residues before the CDR3 finishes, and the germline J gene fills in the end. This chain connects TRBV11-3 to TRBJ1-1; D gene unclear. CDR1 and CDR2 (germline): SGHNT, YENEEA. V was clipped by 4 bases and J by 5 bases, with 8 bases between them. This CDR3 spans 12 amino acids. The covered CDR3 bases are TGTGCCAGCAGCTCGACCGGGACTGAA. Translating it yields CASSSTGTE. The full CDR3 is CASSSTGTEAFF.

About this clone: One end of the junction varies from germline; a read error may be responsible. The missing CDR3 end, 3 residues past where the read stops, is filled in from the germline J gene. Within the sample, other DNA sequences also encode this same CDR3. This chain uses TRBV19 with TRBJ1-2; 7 bases fit TRBD1. The germline V gene encodes CDR1 LNHDA and CDR2 SQIVND (reference sequence). This CDR3 has 14 amino acids. CDR3 sequence: CASSPGQRNYGYTF. Partial CDR3 DNA: TGTGCCAGTTCTCCGGGACAGAGGAACTATGGT.

The DNA read from the CDR3 is TGTGCCAGCACCCAGAGGGGGAGACCCTACGAG. It codes for CASTQRGRPYE. In full, the CDR3 reads CASTQRGRPYEQYF. J is TRBJ2-7 and V is TRBV7-9; TRBD1 might be the D (6 bases). The read halts 3 residues ahead of the CDR3 end, with the missing end drawn from the germline J gene. Germline-derived CDR1 and CDR2 are SEHNR and FQNEAQ (reference sequence). V gave up 7 bases and J gave up 2 bases, with 15 bases separating them. This CDR3 has 14 residues.

A note on this clone: The missing CDR3 end, 3 residues past where the read stops, is filled in from the germline J gene. This chain links TRBV30 with TRBJ2-5; TRBD1 might be the D (5 bases). Per the germline V gene, CDR1 is GTSNPN and CDR2 is SVGIG (reference sequence). The CDR3 runs 13 residues. The V end was cut by 0 bases, the J end by 5 bases, with 10 bases between. This chain's CDR3 is CAWSVLPGETQYF. The covered CDR3 bases are TGTGCCTGGAGTGTCCTTCCAGGGGAGACC.

Regarding this clone: The sequence runs out 3 residues before the end of the CDR3; the remainder is reconstructed from the germline J gene. This chain uses TRBV4-2 with TRBJ2-7; 7 bases agree with TRBD1. CDR1 and CDR2 from the germline V gene are LGHNA and YNFKEQ. The CDR3 length is 16 residues. J was trimmed by 4 bases and V by 3 bases; bases with no gene match: 12. The CDR3 loop is CASSQDMTGRFYEQYF. The CDR3 DNA, read in part, is TGTGCCAGCAGCCAGGACATGACAGGGCGATTTTACGAG.

A remark on this clone: Read coverage stops 3 residues before the CDR3 terminus; the germline J gene supplies the remainder. The same CDR3 arises from other DNA sequences in this sample as well. This chain joins TRBV5-1 and TRBJ1-6; D perhaps matches TRBD1 (6 bases). The V gene's germline CDR1 is SGHRS and CDR2 YFSETQ. Trimming shortened V by 3 bases and J by 8 bases, and 9 bases separated the two germline ends. The CDR3 spans 13 residues. CDR3 sequence reads: CASSSDSYSPLHF. Incomplete CDR3 DNA: TGCGCCAGCAGCTCGGACAGTTATTCACCC.

Points on this clone: The sequenced fragment ends 3 residues before the CDR3 boundary, so the rest is inferred from the germline J gene. Distinct nucleotide sequences in the sample also encode this CDR3. The chain is built from TRBV5-1 and TRBJ1-1, with D perhaps TRBD1 (5 bases). This CDR3 has 14 residues. V lost 7 bases, J lost 1 base, and 14 bases lay in between. CDR1 and CDR2 (germline): SGHRS, YFSETQ. CDR3 DNA, as far as it was read: TGCGCCAGCTGGCTGGGGCAGGGGAACACTGAA. Translating it yields CASWLGQGNTE. The CDR3, in full, reads CASWLGQGNTEAFF.

On this clone: One junction end does not reproduce the germline sequence, and a read error may be involved. Read sequence stops 3 residues before the CDR3 end, and the germline J gene provides the missing end. The V call is TRBV4-2, the J call TRBJ2-7, with 9 bases aligning to TRBD1. The CDR3 covers 15 residues. Germline V gene lookup returns CDR1 LGHNA and CDR2 YNFKEQ. CDR3 DNA, as far as it was read: TGCGCCAGCAGCCAAGAAGAGGACAGGGGACACGAG. Translated, it gives CASSQEEDRGHE. From start to end, the CDR3 is CASSQEEDRGHEQYF.

Concerning this clone: The DNA ends 3 residues before the CDR3 does, and the rest of the CDR3 is filled in from the germline J gene. This chain joins TRBV18 and TRBJ2-1; TRBD2 might be the D (5 bases). CDR3 length: 16 amino acids. V lost 5 bases and J lost 9, with 23 bases in between. The germline V gene has CDR1 KGHSH and CDR2 LQKENI. Partial CDR3 DNA: TGTGCCAGCTCATACCAGGACTCCCTTCCCCGTAGTGAG. Translation: CASSYQDSLPRSE. The CDR3 as a whole reads CASSYQDSLPRSEQFF. Full variable domain (missing parts from reference TRBV18 and TRBJ2-1): NAGVMQNPRHLVRRRGQEARLRCSPMKGHSHVYWYRQLPEEGLKFMVYLQKENIIDESGMPKERFSAEFPKEGPSILRIQQVVRGDSAAYFCASSYQDSLPRSEQFFGPGTRLTVL.

Notes on this clone: Other DNA sequences within the sample encode an identical CDR3. The part of the CDR3 DNA that was read is TGTGCCAGCAGCGAGGACAGGGGGAGTGGTAACACC. It specifies CASSEDRGSGNT. The entire CDR3 reads CASSEDRGSGNTIYF. The chain couples TRBV6-4 to TRBJ1-3, with 10 nucleotides matching TRBD1. The read gets to within 3 residues of the CDR3 end, and the germline J gene fills in the rest. The V gene's germline CDR1 is MRHNA and CDR2 SNTAGT. With 6 bases clipped from V and 7 bases from J, the junction kept 9 bases outside the gene matches. The CDR3 runs to 15 residues.